This T cell receptor (beta chain) was identified in a study of beta chain features in type 1 diabetes. Regarding the study as a whole: Whatever favoring of shorter templates PCR might show would apply equally to patients and controls. In type 1 diabetes patients, VDJ junctions had fewer insertions; deletions at these junctions were more frequent.

Expressed TCRB transcripts were sequenced, since all the RNA that had been isolated was reverse transcribed. Method: immunoSEQ multiplex PCR; TCRdb's copy keeps in-frame clones and lacks some. The table records approximately 160,000 clones, 7.5% to 10% of them present only once. In germline, CDR1 is LGHNA, CDR2 YNFKEQ. V dropped 4 bases and J dropped 6; count of bases not matched to a gene: 7. The CDR3 consists of 15 residues. A CD45RO/CCR7/CD25/CD127/CD95/CD27 panel sorted naive, central memory, regulatory and stem cell-like memory CD4+ cells. This clone was counted a few times. Its antigen remains unidentified.

The rearrangement joins TRBV4-2 to TRBJ2-2, with 8 bases lining up with TRBD2. Sequenced material: central memory CD4+ T cells from blood. The TCR originated in a man in his late teens or twenties in good health. This CDR3 reads CASSRSGSDAGELFF. The CDR3 DNA reads TGTGCCAGCAGCCGGAGCGGGAGTGATGCCGGGGAGCTGTTTTTT.